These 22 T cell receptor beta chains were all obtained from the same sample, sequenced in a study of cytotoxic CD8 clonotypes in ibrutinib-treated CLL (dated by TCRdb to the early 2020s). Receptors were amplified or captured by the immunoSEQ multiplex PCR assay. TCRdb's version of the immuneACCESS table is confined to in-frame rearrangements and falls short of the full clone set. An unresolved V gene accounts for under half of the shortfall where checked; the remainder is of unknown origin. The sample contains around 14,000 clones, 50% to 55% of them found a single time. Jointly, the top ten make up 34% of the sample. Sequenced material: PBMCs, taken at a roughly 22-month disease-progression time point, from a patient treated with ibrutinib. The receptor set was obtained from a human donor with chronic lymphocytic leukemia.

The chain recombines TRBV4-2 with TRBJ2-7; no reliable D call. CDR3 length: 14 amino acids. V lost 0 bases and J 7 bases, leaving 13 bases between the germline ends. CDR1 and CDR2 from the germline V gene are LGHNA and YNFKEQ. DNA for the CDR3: TGTGCCAGCAGCCAAGAAGCTCTTCTGGGGGAGCAGTACTTC. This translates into CASSQEALLGEQYF.

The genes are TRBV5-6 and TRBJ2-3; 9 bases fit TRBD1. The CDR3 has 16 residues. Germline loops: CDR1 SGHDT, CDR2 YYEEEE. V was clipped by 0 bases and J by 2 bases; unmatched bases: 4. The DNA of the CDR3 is TGTGCCAGCAGCTTGGTGGGGACAGGGACCACAGATACGCAGTATTTT. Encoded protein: CASSLVGTGTTDTQYF.

In DNA form, the CDR3 reads TGCGCCAGCAGCTTGGATAGTCCTAGCGGGGGGATCCTATCCTACAATGAGCAGTTCTTC. Translating it yields CASSLDSPSGGILSYNEQFF. The V call is TRBV5-1, the J call TRBJ2-1, with 11 bases lining up with TRBD2. The length of the CDR3 is 20 residues. Trimming cost V 0 bases and J 1 base; bases outside gene matches: 12. Germline V gives CDR1 SGHRS, CDR2 YFSETQ.

The CDR3 DNA sequence: TGTGCCAGCAGCGGAAGGACAGGTTGGGGGGAGCTGTTTTTT. Protein sequence: CASSGRTGWGELFF. This rearrangement joins TRBV7-9 to TRBJ2-2; 7 positions agree with TRBD1. The CDR3 totals 14 residues. Unmatched junction bases numbered 8, after V lost 5 bases and J lost 8 bases. The V gene's germline CDR1 is SEHNR and CDR2 FQNEAQ (reference sequence).

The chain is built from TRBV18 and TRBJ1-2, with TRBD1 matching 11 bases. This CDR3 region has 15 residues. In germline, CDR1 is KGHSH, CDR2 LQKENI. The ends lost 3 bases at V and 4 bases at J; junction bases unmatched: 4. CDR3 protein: CASSPGTGGPYGYTF. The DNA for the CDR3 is TGTGCCAGCTCACCCGGGACAGGGGGTCCCTATGGCTACACCTTC.

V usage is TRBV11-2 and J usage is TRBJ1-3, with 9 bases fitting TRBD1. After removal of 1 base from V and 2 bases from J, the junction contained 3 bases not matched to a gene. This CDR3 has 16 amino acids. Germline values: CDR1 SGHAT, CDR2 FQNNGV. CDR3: CASSLGGQGTGNTIYF. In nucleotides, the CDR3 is TGTGCCAGCAGCTTAGGGGGACAGGGCACTGGAAACACCATATATTTT.

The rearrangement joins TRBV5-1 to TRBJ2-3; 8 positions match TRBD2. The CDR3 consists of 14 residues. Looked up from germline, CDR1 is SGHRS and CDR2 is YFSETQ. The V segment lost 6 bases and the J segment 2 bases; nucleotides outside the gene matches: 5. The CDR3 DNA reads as TGCGCCAGCAACGCGGGGGGCCCCACAGATACGCAGTATTTT. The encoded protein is CASNAGGPTDTQYF. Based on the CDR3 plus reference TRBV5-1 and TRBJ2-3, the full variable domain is KAGVTQTPRYLIKTRGQQVTLSCSPISGHRSVSWYQQTPGQGLQFLFEYFSETQRNKGNFPGRFSGRQFSNSRSEMNVSTLELGDSALYLCASNAGGPTDTQYFGPGTRLTVL.

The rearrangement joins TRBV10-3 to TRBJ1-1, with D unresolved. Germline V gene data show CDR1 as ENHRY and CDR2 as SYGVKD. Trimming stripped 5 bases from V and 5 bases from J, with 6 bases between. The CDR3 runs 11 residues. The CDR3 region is CAISRETEAFF. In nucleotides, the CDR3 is TGTGCCATCAGTCGGGAGACTGAAGCTTTCTTT.

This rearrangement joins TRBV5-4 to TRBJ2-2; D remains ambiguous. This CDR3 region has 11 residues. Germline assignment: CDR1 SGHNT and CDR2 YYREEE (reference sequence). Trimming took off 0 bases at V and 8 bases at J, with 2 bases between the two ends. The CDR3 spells CASSLAGELFF. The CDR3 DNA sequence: TGTGCCAGCAGCTTGGCTGGGGAGCTGTTTTTT.

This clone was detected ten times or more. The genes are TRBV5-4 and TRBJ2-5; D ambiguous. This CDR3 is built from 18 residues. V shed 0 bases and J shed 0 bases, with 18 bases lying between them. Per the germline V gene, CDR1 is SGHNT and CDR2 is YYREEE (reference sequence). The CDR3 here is CASSLALSSTPYQETQYF. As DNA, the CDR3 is TGTGCCAGCAGCTTGGCCCTGTCATCAACTCCGTACCAAGAGACCCAGTACTTC.

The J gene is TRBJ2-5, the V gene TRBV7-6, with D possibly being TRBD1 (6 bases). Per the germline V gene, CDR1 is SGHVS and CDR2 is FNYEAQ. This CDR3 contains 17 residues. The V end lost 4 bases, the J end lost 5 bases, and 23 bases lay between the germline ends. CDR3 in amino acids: CASSSPRDGTQGETQYF. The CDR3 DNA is TGTGCCAGCAGCTCCCCCCGGGACGGAACCCAGGGGGAGACCCAGTACTTC.

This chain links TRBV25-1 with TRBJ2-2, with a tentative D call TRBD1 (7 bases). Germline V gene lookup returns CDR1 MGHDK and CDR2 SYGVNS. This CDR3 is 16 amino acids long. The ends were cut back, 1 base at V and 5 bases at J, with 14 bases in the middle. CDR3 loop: CASSESWTGGTGELFF. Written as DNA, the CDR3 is TGTGCCAGCAGTGAATCCTGGACAGGAGGGACCGGGGAGCTGTTTTTT.

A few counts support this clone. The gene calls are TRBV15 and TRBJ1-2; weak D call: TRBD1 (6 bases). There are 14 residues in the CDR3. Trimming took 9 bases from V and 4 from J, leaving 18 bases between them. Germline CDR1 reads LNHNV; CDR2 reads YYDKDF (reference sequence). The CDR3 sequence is CATKAGGSSYGYTF. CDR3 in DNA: TGTGCCACGAAAGCGGGGGGCTCGTCCTATGGCTACACCTTC.

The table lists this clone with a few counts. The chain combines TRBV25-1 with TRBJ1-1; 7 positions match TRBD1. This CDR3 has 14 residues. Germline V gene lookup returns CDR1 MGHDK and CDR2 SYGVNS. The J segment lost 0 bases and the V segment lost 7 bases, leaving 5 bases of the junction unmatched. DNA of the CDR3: TGTGCCAGCAAGGCAGGGGGGGTGAACACTGAAGCTTTCTTT. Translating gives CASKAGGVNTEAFF. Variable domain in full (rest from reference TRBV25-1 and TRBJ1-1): EADIYQTPRYLVIGTGKKITLECSQTMGHDKMYWYQQDPGMELHLIHYSYGVNSTEKGDLSSESTVSRIRTEHFPLTLESARPSHTSQYLCASKAGGVNTEAFFGQGTRLTVV.

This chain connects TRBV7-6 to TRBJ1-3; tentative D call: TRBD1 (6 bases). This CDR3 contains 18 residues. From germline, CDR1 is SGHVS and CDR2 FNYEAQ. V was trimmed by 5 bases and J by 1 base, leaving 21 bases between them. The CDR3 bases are TGTGCCAGCAGCCCCGGCGGGGGCTTTACTGAGTCTGGAAACACCATATATTTT. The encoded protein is CASSPGGGFTESGNTIYF.

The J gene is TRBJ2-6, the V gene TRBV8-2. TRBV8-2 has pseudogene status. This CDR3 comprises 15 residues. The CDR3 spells CGRCLTQSRANVLTF. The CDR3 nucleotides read TGTGGCAGGTGTCTAACACAAAGTCGGGCCAACGTCCTGACTTTC.

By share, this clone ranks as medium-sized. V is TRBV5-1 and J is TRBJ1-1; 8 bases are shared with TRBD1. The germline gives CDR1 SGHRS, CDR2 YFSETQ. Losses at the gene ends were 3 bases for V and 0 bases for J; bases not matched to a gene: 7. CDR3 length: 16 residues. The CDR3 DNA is TGCGCCAGCAGCTCCGGGACAGGTATCATGAACACTGAAGCTTTCTTT. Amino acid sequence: CASSSGTGIMNTEAFF.

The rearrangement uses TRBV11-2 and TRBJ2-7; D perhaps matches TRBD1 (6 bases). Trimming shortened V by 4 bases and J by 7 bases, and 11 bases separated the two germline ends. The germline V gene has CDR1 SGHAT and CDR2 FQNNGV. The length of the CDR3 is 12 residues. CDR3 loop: CASSSQGEEQYF. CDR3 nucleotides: TGTGCCAGCAGCTCACAGGGAGAGGAGCAGTACTTC.

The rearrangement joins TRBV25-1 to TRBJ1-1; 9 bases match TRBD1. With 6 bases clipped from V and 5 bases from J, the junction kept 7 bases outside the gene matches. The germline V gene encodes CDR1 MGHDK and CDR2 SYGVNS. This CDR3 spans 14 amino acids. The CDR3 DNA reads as TGTGCCAGCAGCGGGACAGGGAGGGGGACTGAAGCTTTCTTT. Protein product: CASSGTGRGTEAFF. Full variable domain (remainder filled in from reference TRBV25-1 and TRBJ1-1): EADIYQTPRYLVIGTGKKITLECSQTMGHDKMYWYQQDPGMELHLIHYSYGVNSTEKGDLSSESTVSRIRTEHFPLTLESARPSHTSQYLCASSGTGRGTEAFFGQGTRLTVV.

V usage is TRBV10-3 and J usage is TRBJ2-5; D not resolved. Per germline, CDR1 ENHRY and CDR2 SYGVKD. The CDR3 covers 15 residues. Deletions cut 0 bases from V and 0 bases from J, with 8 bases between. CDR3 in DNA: TGTGCCATCAGTGAGTCCTTTAGGGACCAAGAGACCCAGTACTTC. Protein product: CAISESFRDQETQYF.

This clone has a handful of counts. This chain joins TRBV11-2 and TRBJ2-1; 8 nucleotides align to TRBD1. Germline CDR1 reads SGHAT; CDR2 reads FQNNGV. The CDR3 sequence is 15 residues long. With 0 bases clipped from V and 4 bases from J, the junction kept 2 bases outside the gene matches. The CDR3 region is CASSLDYRGYNEQFF. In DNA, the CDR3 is TGTGCCAGCAGCTTAGACTACAGGGGGTACAATGAGCAGTTCTTC. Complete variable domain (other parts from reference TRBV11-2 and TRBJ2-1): EAGVAQSPRYKIIEKRQSVAFWCNPISGHATLYWYQQILGQGPKLLIQFQNNGVVDDSQLPKDRFSAERLKGVDSTLKIQPAKLEDSAVYLCASSLDYRGYNEQFFGPGTRLTVL.

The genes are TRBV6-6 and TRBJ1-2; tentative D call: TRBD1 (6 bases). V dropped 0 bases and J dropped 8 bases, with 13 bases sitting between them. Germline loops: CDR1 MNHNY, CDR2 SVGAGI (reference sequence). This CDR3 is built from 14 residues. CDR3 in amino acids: CASSYSNREGGYTF. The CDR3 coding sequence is TGTGCCAGCAGTTACTCGAACAGGGAAGGCGGCTACACCTTC.